This T cell receptor beta chain was recovered during a study of blood T cell repertoires in COVID-19. Authors' data handling: Scientists estimated how many nucleated cells there were by amplifying reference gene primers. This table comes from immunoSEQ multiplex PCR, and its TCRdb copy is limited to in-frame clones, with some not included. V and J calls and clone size come straight from that table; D and trimming were deduced from the DNA. The table records fewer than 150,000 clones, 80% to 90% of them present only once. The CDR3 covers 15 residues. Germline values: CDR1 SGHAT, CDR2 FQDESV (reference sequence). With 5 bases removed from V and 2 bases from J, the gap between germline ends came to 13 bases.

The specimen sequenced was peripheral blood. The chain links TRBV11-1 to TRBJ2-1; a possible D gene is TRBD1 (6 bases). The clonotype was recovered from a woman between 35 and 50 years old with acute or convalescent COVID-19. The CDR3 region has the DNA TGTGCCAGCAGCCCTCGGACAGAGCCCTACAATGAGCAGTTCTTC. Encoded protein: CASSPRTEPYNEQFF.